Described below is a single TCR beta chain sequence and its context. Its antigen is unknown. In the naive CD8 group, cells lacked CD45RO and were positively selected for CCR7, so terminally differentiated effector memory CD45RA+ cells were left out. The sample originates from a study of shared clonotypes between healthy human individuals. About the study: The study used three CD4 naive, three CD4 memory, two CD8 naive and one CD8 memory plate per donor.

Study-wide findings and caveats: Researchers sampled only blood; tissue repertoires likely differ.

V was cut by 7 bases and J by 7 bases, with 11 bases left in between. From germline, CDR1 is MNHNS and CDR2 SASEGT. CDR3 size: 12 residues. Authors' processing steps: Quality scores were absent from the junction-only immunoSEQ sequences, so filtering differed. Libraries were prepared by immunoSEQ multiplex PCR; TCRdb keeps only in-frame clonotypes and omits some of them. The D gene and trimming were derived from the DNA, and the V and J assignments and clone size from that table. The table lists nearly 600,000 clones, nearly 97% of them singletons. The sample comprised naive CD8+ T cells sorted from blood. The receptor was derived from a woman aged 25 to 45 in good health. This chain links TRBV6-1 with TRBJ1-5, with D perhaps matching TRBD1 (6 bases). CDR3 in DNA: TGTGCCAGCAAGTTAGGGGGACAGCCCCAGCATTTT. This encodes CASKLGGQPQHF.